Shown below are 14 T cell receptor beta chains from a single sample sequenced in a study of TIL therapy for anti-PD-1-resistant metastatic lung cancer. This was the immunoSEQ v3 assay. Using immunoSEQ multiplex PCR, the repertoire was profiled, and TCRdb retains in-frame clones only, with some absent. This table has about 12,000 clones, about 54% appearing once. Time point in this sample: pre-treatment sample, taken before nivolumab and TIL therapy. The tumor samples were excised metastases, mostly pleural nodules or supraclavicular lymph nodes. The material was tumor tissue, obtained at baseline. The receptors originated from a person between 25 and 79 years old with non-small cell lung cancer.

V usage is TRBV12-5 and J usage is TRBJ2-1, with 11 bases fitting TRBD2. Trimming removed 6 bases from V and 4 bases from J; junction bases left unmatched: 5. The CDR3 runs 15 residues. Germline lookup yields CDR1 LGHNT and CDR2 FRNRAP. The CDR3 DNA sequence: TGTGCTAGTGGACCTGGACTAGCGGGTTACAATGAGCAGTTCTTC. The encoded protein is CASGPGLAGYNEQFF.

The chain recombines TRBV28 with TRBJ2-2, with D possibly matching TRBD2 (6 bases). V dropped 3 bases and J dropped 6 bases, with 14 bases sitting between them. This CDR3 has 15 amino acids. From germline, CDR1 is MDHEN and CDR2 SYDVKM. The CDR3 bases are TGTGCCAGCAGTTTTCCAGCCCGGGGGTCCGGGGAGCTGTTTTTT. Translation: CASSFPARGSGELFF.

This clone was counted only a few times. The genes are TRBV7-6 and TRBJ2-6; the D gene could be TRBD1 or TRBD2 (6 bases each). V was cut by 4 bases and J by 0 bases, with 22 bases left in between. The CDR3 loop spans 20 amino acids. CDR1 is SGHVS and CDR2 is FNYEAQ in the germline V gene. The CDR3 bases are TGTGCCAGCAGCTCCGAGGATCGGGGGCGGCAGAGCTCTGGGGCCAACGTCCTGACTTTC. Its translation: CASSSEDRGRQSSGANVLTF.

By frequency in the sample, this clone is medium-sized. The chain uses TRBV7-9 and TRBJ1-6, with 7 positions matching TRBD1. The CDR3 is 17 amino acids. Germline CDR1 SEHNR, CDR2 FQNEAQ (reference sequence). V shed 4 bases and J 9 bases; nucleotides not matched to a gene: 15. CDR3 protein: CASSSHDQRGPSSPLHF. CDR3 coding DNA: TGTGCCAGCAGCTCGCACGACCAAAGGGGGCCAAGTTCACCCCTCCACTTT. The full variable domain, its missing parts supplied by reference TRBV7-9 and TRBJ1-6, is DTGVSQNPRHKITKRGQNVTFRCDPISEHNRLYWYRQTLGQGPEFLTYFQNEAQLEKSRLLSDRFSAERPKGSFSTLEIQRTEQGDSAMYLCASSSHDQRGPSSPLHFGNGTRLTVT.

The chain recombines TRBV19 with TRBJ2-7, with a tentative D call TRBD1 (6 bases). The V and J ends lost 8 bases and 0 bases respectively, with 11 bases between them. This CDR3 spans 13 amino acids. Germline-derived CDR1 and CDR2 are LNHDA and SQIVND (reference sequence). This chain's CDR3 is CASSRDNSYEQYF. CDR3 sequence (DNA): TGTGCCAGTTCCCGGGACAACTCCTACGAGCAGTACTTC.

This rearrangement joins TRBV27 to TRBJ2-5, with D unclear. Deletions cut 1 base from V and 4 bases from J, with 10 bases between. This CDR3 is built from 14 residues. Per the germline V gene, CDR1 is MNHEY and CDR2 is SMNVEV (reference sequence). Here the CDR3 reads CASSLLADPETQYF. In DNA form, the CDR3 reads TGTGCCAGCAGTTTATTGGCTGACCCAGAGACCCAGTACTTC.

The gene calls are TRBV24-1 and TRBJ2-3; unclear D gene. V was pared by 4 bases and J by 2 bases, with 6 bases between. This CDR3 comprises 13 residues. The V gene's germline CDR1 is KGHDR and CDR2 SFDVKD. The DNA of the CDR3 is TGTGCCACCAGTGAGCCCCCCACAGATACGCAGTATTTT. It codes for CATSEPPTDTQYF.

V gene TRBV11-3 combines with J gene TRBJ2-1, with D tentatively TRBD1 (6 bases). The CDR3 extends over 13 amino acids. The V gene lost 3 bases and the J gene lost 6 bases, with 9 bases spanning the gap. In germline, CDR1 is SGHNT, CDR2 YENEEA. In DNA form, the CDR3 reads TGTGCCAGCAGCTTTATGGACAGCAATGAGCAGTTCTTC. Its translation is CASSFMDSNEQFF.

This clone appeared once. The chain recombines TRBV2 with TRBJ2-3; 10 nucleotides match TRBD1. The V gene's germline CDR1 is SNHLY and CDR2 FYNNEI. V was pared by 6 bases and J by 2 bases, with 5 bases of the junction left unmatched. This CDR3 comprises 15 residues. CDR3: CASRRDRGSTDTQYF. As DNA, the CDR3 is TGTGCCAGCAGGCGGGACAGGGGTTCCACAGATACGCAGTATTTT.

The rearrangement links TRBV6-1 to TRBJ1-6; unclear D gene. Germline CDR1 MNHNS, CDR2 SASEGT. V was cut by 2 bases and J by 3 bases, with 8 bases left in between. This CDR3 region has 15 residues. The CDR3 coding sequence is TGTGCCAGCAGTGAATGGGATAGCTATAATTCACCCCTCCACTTT. It specifies CASSEWDSYNSPLHF.

This clone was recorded a few times. The chain combines TRBV28 with TRBJ1-2; D unclear. CDR1 and CDR2 from the germline V gene are MDHEN and SYDVKM. Trimming took off 1 base at V and 6 bases at J, with 9 bases between the two ends. The CDR3 spans 13 residues. In nucleotides, the CDR3 is TGTGCCAGCAGTTTATTCGACTTTCATGGCTACACCTTC. This codes for CASSLFDFHGYTF.

The rearrangement joins TRBV9 to TRBJ2-1; 8 bases line up with TRBD1. This CDR3 region has 19 residues. Germline V gives CDR1 SGDLS, CDR2 YYNGEE. Trimming cost V 0 bases and J 0 bases; bases outside gene matches: 11. The DNA for the CDR3 is TGTGCCAGCAGCGTAGTGCCCGACACAGGGGGGAGCTCCTACAATGAGCAGTTCTTC. Its translation: CASSVVPDTGGSSYNEQFF.

The chain links TRBV9 to TRBJ2-1; D uncertain. Germline V gene data show CDR1 as SGDLS and CDR2 as YYNGEE. The V and J ends lost 0 bases and 3 bases respectively, with 10 bases between them. The CDR3 has 15 amino acids. The CDR3 loop reads CASSVATTHYNEQFF. The CDR3 region has the DNA TGTGCCAGCAGCGTAGCGACCACTCACTACAATGAGCAGTTCTTC. The whole variable domain, filled in from reference TRBV9 and TRBJ2-1, reads DSGVTQTPKHLITATGQRVTLRCSPRSGDLSVYWYQQSLDQGLQFLIQYYNGEERAKGNILERFSAQQFPDLHSELNLSSLELGDSALYFCASSVATTHYNEQFFGPGTRLTVL.

V gene TRBV4-2 combines with J gene TRBJ2-3, with D perhaps TRBD1 or TRBD2 (5 bases each). Trimming left V 1 base short and J 0 bases short, with 5 bases between. Germline values: CDR1 LGHNA, CDR2 YNFKEQ. This CDR3 contains 14 residues. DNA of the CDR3: TGTGCCAGCAGCCAAGGGGACAGCACAGATACGCAGTATTTT. This translates into CASSQGDSTDTQYF.